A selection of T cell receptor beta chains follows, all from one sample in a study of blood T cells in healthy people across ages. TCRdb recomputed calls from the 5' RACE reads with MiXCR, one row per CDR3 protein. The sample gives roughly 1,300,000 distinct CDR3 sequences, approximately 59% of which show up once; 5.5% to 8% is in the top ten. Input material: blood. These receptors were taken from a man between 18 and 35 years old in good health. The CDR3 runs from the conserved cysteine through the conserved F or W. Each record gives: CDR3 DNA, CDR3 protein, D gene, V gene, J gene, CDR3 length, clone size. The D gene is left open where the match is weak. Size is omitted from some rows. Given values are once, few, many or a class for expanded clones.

cdr3_nt: TGCAGCGTTGTGGAGGCCCGGACCGGGGAGCTGTTTTTT
cdr3_aa: CSVVEARTGELFF
d_call: NA
v_call: TRBV29-1
j_call: TRBJ2-2
cdr3_length: 13
clone_size: few

cdr3_nt: TGTGCCAGCAGTGAACTGACTAGCCCCACAGATACGCAGTATTTT
cdr3_aa: CASSELTSPTDTQYF
d_call: TRBD2
v_call: TRBV2
j_call: TRBJ2-3
cdr3_length: 15
clone_size: NA

cdr3_nt: TGTGCTAGCAGTTTTGGCAGGAATGAGGACGCAATTGCCCAGTACTTC
cdr3_aa: CASSFGRNEDAIAQYF
d_call: NA
v_call: TRBV12-3/TRBV12-4
j_call: TRBJ2-5
cdr3_length: 16
clone_size: few

cdr3_nt: TGTGCCAGCAGTCCCTCTCCGGGACAGGGGGCCAGAGAGACCCAGTACTTC
cdr3_aa: CASSPSPGQGARETQYF
d_call: TRBD1
v_call: TRBV28
j_call: TRBJ2-5
cdr3_length: 17
clone_size: NA

cdr3_nt: TGTGCCAGCAGTCGAGCCGACTACGAGCAGTACTTC
cdr3_aa: CASSRADYEQYF
d_call: NA
v_call: TRBV12-3/TRBV12-4
j_call: TRBJ2-7
cdr3_length: 12
clone_size: NA

cdr3_nt: TGTGCCAGCAGACCGGGACTAGCGGGAGAGGGGGAGGCCCAGTACTTC
cdr3_aa: CASRPGLAGEGEAQYF
d_call: TRBD2
v_call: TRBV12-3/TRBV12-4
j_call: TRBJ2-5
cdr3_length: 16
clone_size: NA

cdr3_nt: TGTGCCAGCAGCCAGGGGTATGGTTTTAGGTTGACAGATACGCAGTATTTT
cdr3_aa: CASSQGYGFRLTDTQYF
d_call: NA
v_call: TRBV27
j_call: TRBJ2-3
cdr3_length: 17
clone_size: NA

cdr3_nt: TGTGCCAGCAGCGCAAGGGACAGATGGGGCTACACCTTC
cdr3_aa: CASSARDRWGYTF
d_call: TRBD1
v_call: TRBV9
j_call: TRBJ1-2
cdr3_length: 13
clone_size: NA

cdr3_nt: TGTGCCAGCACCTCTCTCGGGGCCACTTACACAGATACGCAGTATTTT
cdr3_aa: CASTSLGATYTDTQYF
d_call: NA
v_call: TRBV5-6
j_call: TRBJ2-3
cdr3_length: 16
clone_size: NA

cdr3_nt: TGTGCCAGCAGTTTAACGTTTGGCAGCAACACTGAAGCTTTCTTT
cdr3_aa: CASSLTFGSNTEAFF
d_call: NA
v_call: TRBV28
j_call: TRBJ1-1
cdr3_length: 15
clone_size: NA

cdr3_nt: TGCGCCAGCAGCCAGGTTGGACGGGGGGACTACGAGCAGTACTTC
cdr3_aa: CASSQVGRGDYEQYF
d_call: TRBD2
v_call: TRBV4-1
j_call: TRBJ2-7
cdr3_length: 15
clone_size: few

cdr3_nt: TGTGCCAGCACCCAGAGACCCGGGGAAGTAGCCAAAAACATTCAGTACTTC
cdr3_aa: CASTQRPGEVAKNIQYF
d_call: NA
v_call: TRBV11-2
j_call: TRBJ2-4
cdr3_length: 17
clone_size: NA

cdr3_nt: TGTGCCAGCAGCACTGCGAAAACGGGGGGTTTCTCCTACGAGCAGTACTTC
cdr3_aa: CASSTAKTGGFSYEQYF
d_call: TRBD2
v_call: TRBV5-4
j_call: TRBJ2-7
cdr3_length: 17
clone_size: NA

cdr3_nt: TGCGCCAGCAGCTTGGCCAAGGGACGGATCCACGAGCAGTACTTC
cdr3_aa: CASSLAKGRIHEQYF
d_call: NA
v_call: TRBV5-1
j_call: TRBJ2-7
cdr3_length: 15
clone_size: NA

cdr3_nt: TGTGCCAGCAGTGACCGGGACGGAGCCTACGAGCAGTACTTC
cdr3_aa: CASSDRDGAYEQYF
d_call: NA
v_call: TRBV6-1
j_call: TRBJ2-7
cdr3_length: 14
clone_size: few

cdr3_nt: TGTGCCAGCAGCCAATACTACAGGGGACCCACTGAAGCTTTCTTT
cdr3_aa: CASSQYYRGPTEAFF
d_call: TRBD1
v_call: TRBV3-1
j_call: TRBJ1-1
cdr3_length: 15
clone_size: NA

cdr3_nt: TGCAGTGCTTACCTGGGGCTAGCGATCTACAATGAGCAGTTCTTC
cdr3_aa: CSAYLGLAIYNEQFF
d_call: NA
v_call: TRBV20-1
j_call: TRBJ2-1
cdr3_length: 15
clone_size: NA

cdr3_nt: TGCAGCGTTGAAGTGTGGACCGGAACCACCGGGGAGCTGTTTTTT
cdr3_aa: CSVEVWTGTTGELFF
d_call: NA
v_call: TRBV29-1
j_call: TRBJ2-2
cdr3_length: 15
clone_size: few

cdr3_nt: TGTGCCAGAACCGGCCCGAGGTCGGGAGCAGATACGCAGTATTTT
cdr3_aa: CARTGPRSGADTQYF
d_call: NA
v_call: TRBV21-1
j_call: TRBJ2-3
cdr3_length: 15
clone_size: NA

cdr3_nt: TGCGCCAGCTCTAGACAGGGGCTGACTAATGAAAAACTGTTTTTT
cdr3_aa: CASSRQGLTNEKLFF
d_call: TRBD1
v_call: TRBV5-1
j_call: TRBJ1-4
cdr3_length: 15
clone_size: NA

cdr3_nt: TGTGCCAGCAACAAGGCCCGGGTCCTCTATGGCTACACCTTC
cdr3_aa: CASNKARVLYGYTF
d_call: NA
v_call: TRBV6-2/TRBV6-3
j_call: TRBJ1-2
cdr3_length: 14
clone_size: few

cdr3_nt: TGTGCCAGCAGCCCCACCCATCCGACAGACTCTGGGGCCAACGTCCTGACTTTC
cdr3_aa: CASSPTHPTDSGANVLTF
d_call: NA
v_call: TRBV3-1
j_call: TRBJ2-6
cdr3_length: 18
clone_size: NA

cdr3_nt: TGCAGTACCAACTTGGGGGCCTACGAGCAGTACTTC
cdr3_aa: CSTNLGAYEQYF
d_call: NA
v_call: TRBV20-1
j_call: TRBJ2-7
cdr3_length: 12
clone_size: NA

cdr3_nt: TGTGCCAGCAGCCAAGATCGGGGGCACACCTTC
cdr3_aa: CASSQDRGHTF
d_call: NA
v_call: TRBV3-1
j_call: TRBJ1-2
cdr3_length: 11
clone_size: NA

cdr3_nt: TGTGCCAGCAGGAGACAGGGGATCGATGAGCAGTTCTTC
cdr3_aa: CASRRQGIDEQFF
d_call: TRBD1
v_call: TRBV27
j_call: TRBJ2-1
cdr3_length: 13
clone_size: few

cdr3_nt: TGTGCCAGCAGTGCGCTAGGTGACACCGGGGAGCTGTTTTTT
cdr3_aa: CASSALGDTGELFF
d_call: NA
v_call: TRBV6-4
j_call: TRBJ2-2
cdr3_length: 14
clone_size: many